This TCR beta chain was sequenced during a study of CD8+CD57+ T cells in acquired aplastic anemia. Study-wide context: Sorting CD4+ and CD8+ cells gave DNA averaging roughly 3.5 ug. General study points: Patients had approximately 30 CD8+ CDR3 sequences in common with controls (the shared set). In CD8+ cells, Simpson's diversity showed no significant difference between patients and controls.

Genomic DNA, the template, was used for profiling of the TCR beta VDJ and CDR3. TCRdb processed the reads anew with MiXCR; each CDR3 protein has one entry. This table has approximately 120,000 distinct CDR3 sequences, about two fifths appearing once. This clonotype was counted many times. Its specificity is unknown. It was patients with CD8+CD57+ cell expansion by flow cytometry who were chosen for sequencing. When blood sampling took place, the patients had received no therapy. The TCR was taken from a human donor with aplastic anemia. The sequenced material came from sorted CD4+, CD8+, or CD8+CD57+ T cells (not recorded which) from PBMCs.

The CDR3 loop reads CASRPGQDSYEQYF. The CDR3, as DNA: TGCGCCAGCAGACCGGGACAGGACTCCTACGAGCAGTACTTC. The chain links TRBV5-1 to TRBJ2-7; 8 bases map to TRBD1. The CDR3 is made up of 14 amino acids. Unmatched junction bases numbered 4, after V lost 5 bases and J lost 0 bases. In germline, CDR1 is SGHRS, CDR2 YFSETQ. Combining the CDR3 with reference TRBV5-1 and TRBJ2-7 gives the whole variable domain KAGVTQTPRYLIKTRGQQVTLSCSPISGHRSVSWYQQTPGQGLQFLFEYFSETQRNKGNFPGRFSGRQFSNSRSEMNVSTLELGDSALYLCASRPGQDSYEQYFGPGTRLTVT.